These 12 T cell receptor beta chains originate from one sample sequenced in a study of tumor-infiltrating lymphocytes in localized non-small cell lung cancer listed by TCRdb under 2021. The library was obtained by the immunoSEQ multiplex PCR assay. TCRdb retrieved this table from immuneACCESS and kept in-frame rearrangements only. Not all clones are present; in checked studies, unresolved V genes account for under half, and no reason is known for the remainder. For this sample there are about 18,000 clones; 73% appear just once. The ten top clones hold around 4.1% of the sample. The sequenced sample consisted of lung tumor tissue. These receptors came from a human donor with non-small cell lung cancer.

This clone is medium-sized. The genes are TRBV4-1 and TRBJ2-5; weak D call: TRBD1 (6 bases). Between the trimmed V and J ends, which lost 4 bases and 2 bases, there was a span of 14 bases. CDR1 MGHRA and CDR2 YSYEKL come from the germline V gene. This CDR3 has 15 residues. The CDR3 protein is CASSPGTLGQETQYF. The CDR3 DNA is TGCGCCAGCAGCCCCGGGACACTCGGTCAAGAGACCCAGTACTTC.

This clone is medium-sized. The rearrangement links TRBV2 to TRBJ2-3, with D hard to call. CDR3 length equals 11 residues. The V and J ends lost 9 bases and 0 bases respectively, with 4 bases between them. Germline V gene data show CDR1 as SNHLY and CDR2 as FYNNEI. The CDR3 spells CASASTDTQYF. The CDR3 region has the DNA TGTGCCAGTGCCAGCACAGATACGCAGTATTTT.

The gene calls are TRBV7-2 and TRBJ1-1, with D hard to call. Per germline, CDR1 SGHTA and CDR2 FQGNSA. Trimming pared 5 bases from V and 11 bases from J, leaving 12 bases between. The CDR3 spans 11 residues. The CDR3 is CASSNTPLAFF. The CDR3 coding sequence is TGTGCCAGCAGCAATACCCCCCTGGCTTTCTTT.

The genes are TRBV14 and TRBJ2-7; weak D call: TRBD2 (5 bases). Between the trimmed V and J ends, which lost 1 base and 3 bases, there was a span of 13 bases. The germline V gene encodes CDR1 SGHDN and CDR2 FVKESK. The CDR3 has 15 amino acids. The chain's CDR3 is CASSQGAGQDYEQYF. CDR3 bases: TGTGCCAGCAGCCAAGGGGCGGGTCAGGACTACGAGCAGTACTTC.

This clone has only one observation. The chain employs TRBV5-4 and TRBJ2-4; 7 bases map to TRBD1. Germline V gene sequence: CDR1 SGHNT, CDR2 YYREEE (reference sequence). This CDR3 spans 14 amino acids. V lost 2 bases to trimming and J lost 1 base; unmatched junction nucleotides: 0. For the CDR3, the DNA is TGTGCCAGCAGCTTACAGGGGGCCAAAAACATTCAGTACTTC. Its translation: CASSLQGAKNIQYF.

The chain has TRBV27 and TRBJ2-1; tentatively, D is TRBD2 (6 bases). The CDR3 loop spans 15 amino acids. Germline values: CDR1 MNHEY, CDR2 SMNVEV (reference sequence). Between the trimmed V and J ends, which lost 2 bases and 1 base, there was a span of 9 bases. CDR3 nucleotides: TGTGCCAGCAGTTTAACGGGGGATTCCTACAATGAGCAGTTCTTC. This translates into CASSLTGDSYNEQFF.

J is TRBJ2-5 and V is TRBV28, with 9 bases lining up with TRBD2. Looked up from germline, CDR1 is MDHEN and CDR2 is SYDVKM. V lost 3 bases to trimming and J lost 4 bases; unmatched junction nucleotides: 12. This CDR3 has 17 residues. The CDR3 DNA follows: TGTGCCAGCAGTTTCATGGGGGGTAGCGGGAGAATAGAGACCCAGTACTTC. It codes for CASSFMGGSGRIETQYF.

V gene TRBV5-5 combines with J gene TRBJ1-1; D unresolved. V was cut by 0 bases and J by 1 base, with 10 bases left in between. The CDR3 is 15 amino acids. Germline lookup yields CDR1 SGHKS and CDR2 YYEKEE (reference sequence). This CDR3 is CASSLEGGRNTEAFF. The CDR3 bases are TGTGCCAGCAGCTTGGAGGGAGGAAGGAACACTGAAGCTTTCTTT.

V is TRBV6-5 and J is TRBJ1-2, with 7 bases lining up with TRBD1. CDR3 length equals 14 residues. The V gene's germline CDR1 is MNHEY and CDR2 SVGAGI. The junction had 6 bases not matched to a gene; V was cut back by 0 bases and J by 8 bases. The CDR3 DNA reads as TGTGCCAGCAGTTACTCGAGGGGACAGCAGGGCTACACCTTC. Translated: CASSYSRGQQGYTF.

This clone has only a few counts. The chain is built from TRBV2 and TRBJ2-3, with D uncertain. The V gene lost 8 bases and the J gene lost 1 base, with 4 bases spanning the gap. The germline V gene has CDR1 SNHLY and CDR2 FYNNEI. The CDR3 covers 11 residues. CDR3 sequence (DNA): TGTGCCAGCGCAGGCACAGATACGCAGTATTTT. Protein product: CASAGTDTQYF.

J is TRBJ2-7 and V is TRBV9; D may be TRBD2 (6 bases). The CDR3 totals 14 residues. Germline-derived CDR1 and CDR2 are SGDLS and YYNGEE. Trimming took 4 bases from V and 8 from J, leaving 19 bases between them. In nucleotides, the CDR3 is TGTGCCAGCAGCTCGGGGGACCACCAGTCGAAGCAGTACTTC. It yields the protein CASSSGDHQSKQYF. Filled out from reference TRBV9 and TRBJ2-7, the complete variable domain reads DSGVTQTPKHLITATGQRVTLRCSPRSGDLSVYWYQQSLDQGLQFLIQYYNGEERAKGNILERFSAQQFPDLHSELNLSSLELGDSALYFCASSSGDHQSKQYFGPGTRLTVT.

CDR3 in amino acids: CASSLIGFGSYEQYF. DNA for the CDR3: TGTGCCAGCAGTCTGATTGGTTTTGGCTCCTACGAGCAGTACTTC. This rearrangement joins TRBV28 to TRBJ2-7; unclear D gene. The V gene lost 5 bases and the J gene lost 0 bases, with 14 bases spanning the gap. Germline CDR1 MDHEN, CDR2 SYDVKM. This CDR3 is built from 15 residues.